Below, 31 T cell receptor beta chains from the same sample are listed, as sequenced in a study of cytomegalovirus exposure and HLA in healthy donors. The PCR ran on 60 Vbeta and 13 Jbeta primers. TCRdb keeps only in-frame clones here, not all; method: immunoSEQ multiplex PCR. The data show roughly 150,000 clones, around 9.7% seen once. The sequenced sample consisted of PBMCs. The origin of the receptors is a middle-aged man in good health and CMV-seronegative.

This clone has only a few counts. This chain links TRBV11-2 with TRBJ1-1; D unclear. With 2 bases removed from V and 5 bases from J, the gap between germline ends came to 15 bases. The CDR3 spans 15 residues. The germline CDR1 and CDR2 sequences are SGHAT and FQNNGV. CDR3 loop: CASSLMREVKTEAFF. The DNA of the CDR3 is TGTGCCAGCAGCTTAATGAGGGAGGTCAAGACTGAAGCTTTCTTT.

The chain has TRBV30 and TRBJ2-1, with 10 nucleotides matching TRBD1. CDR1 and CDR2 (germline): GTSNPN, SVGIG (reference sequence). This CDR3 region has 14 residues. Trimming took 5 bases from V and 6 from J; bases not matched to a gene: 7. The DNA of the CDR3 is TGTGCCTGGGACCGGGACAGGGGCTTCAATGAGCAGTTCTTC. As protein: CAWDRDRGFNEQFF.

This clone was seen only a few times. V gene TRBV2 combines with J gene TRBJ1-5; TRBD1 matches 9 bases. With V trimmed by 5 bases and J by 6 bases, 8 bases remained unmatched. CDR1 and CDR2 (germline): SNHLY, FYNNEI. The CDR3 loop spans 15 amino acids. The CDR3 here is CASSPGQGRGQPQHF. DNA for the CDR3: TGTGCCAGCAGTCCGGGACAGGGAAGGGGTCAGCCCCAGCATTTT.

The CDR3: CASSLGEGPVNEQFF. The CDR3 coding sequence is TGCGCCAGCAGCTTGGGGGAGGGCCCGGTCAATGAGCAGTTCTTC. V gene TRBV5-1 combines with J gene TRBJ2-1, with TRBD2 matching over 7 bases. V dropped 0 bases and J dropped 6; count of bases not matched to a gene: 6. Looked up from germline, CDR1 is SGHRS and CDR2 is YFSETQ. CDR3 length: 15 amino acids.

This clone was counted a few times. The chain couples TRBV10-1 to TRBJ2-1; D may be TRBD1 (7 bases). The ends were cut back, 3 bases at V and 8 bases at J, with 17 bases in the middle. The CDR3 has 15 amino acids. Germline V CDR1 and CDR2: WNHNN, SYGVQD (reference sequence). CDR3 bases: TGCGCCAGCAGTGATAGGAGGGGGCGCTTTGATGAGCAGTTCTTC. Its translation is CASSDRRGRFDEQFF.

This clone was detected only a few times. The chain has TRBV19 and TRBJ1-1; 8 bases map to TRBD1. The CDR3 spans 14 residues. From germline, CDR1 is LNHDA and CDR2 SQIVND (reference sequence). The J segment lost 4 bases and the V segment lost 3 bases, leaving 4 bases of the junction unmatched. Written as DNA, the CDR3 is TGTGCCAGTAGTATCCACAGGGGGTCCACTGAAGCTTTCTTT. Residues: CASSIHRGSTEAFF. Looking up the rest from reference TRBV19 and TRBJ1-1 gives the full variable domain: DGGITQSPKYLFRKEGQNVTLSCEQNLNHDAMYWYRQDPGQGLRLIYYSQIVNDFQKGDIAEGYSVSREKKESFPLTVTSAQKNPTAFYLCASSIHRGSTEAFFGQGTRLTVV.

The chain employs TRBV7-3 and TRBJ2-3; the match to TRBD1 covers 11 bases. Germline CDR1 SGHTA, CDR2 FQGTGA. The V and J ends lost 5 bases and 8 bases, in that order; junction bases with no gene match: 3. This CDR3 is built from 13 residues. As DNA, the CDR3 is TGTGCCAGCAGCCCTGGGACAGGGGGTACGCAGTATTTT. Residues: CASSPGTGGTQYF.

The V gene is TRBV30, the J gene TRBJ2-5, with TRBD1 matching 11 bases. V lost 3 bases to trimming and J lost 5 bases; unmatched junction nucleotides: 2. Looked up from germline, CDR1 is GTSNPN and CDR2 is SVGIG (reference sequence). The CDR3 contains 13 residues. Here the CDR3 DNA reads TGTGCCTGGAGCGGACAGGGGGCGGAGACCCAGTACTTC. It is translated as CAWSGQGAETQYF.

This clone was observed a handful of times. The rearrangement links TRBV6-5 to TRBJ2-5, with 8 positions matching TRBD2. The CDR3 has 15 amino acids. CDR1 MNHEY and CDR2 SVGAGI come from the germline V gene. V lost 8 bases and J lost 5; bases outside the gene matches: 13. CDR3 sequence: CASGLTSGARETQYF. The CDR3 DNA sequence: TGTGCCAGCGGACTCACTAGCGGAGCCAGGGAGACCCAGTACTTC.

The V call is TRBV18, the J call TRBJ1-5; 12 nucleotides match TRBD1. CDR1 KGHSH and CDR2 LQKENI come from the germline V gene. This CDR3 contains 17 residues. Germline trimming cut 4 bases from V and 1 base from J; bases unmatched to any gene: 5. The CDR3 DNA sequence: TGTGCCAGCTCACGGGACAGGGGGCAGGGAAGCAATCAGCCCCAGCATTTT. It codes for CASSRDRGQGSNQPQHF.

The CDR3 reads CASSEGTGGSQETQYF. For the CDR3, the DNA is TGCGCCAGCAGTGAGGGGACAGGGGGTTCCCAAGAGACCCAGTACTTC. This chain connects TRBV10-1 to TRBJ2-5; 11 positions agree with TRBD1. Germline V gene data show CDR1 as WNHNN and CDR2 as SYGVQD (reference sequence). The CDR3 is made up of 16 amino acids. V trimming: 2 bases; J trimming: 1 base; junction bases outside the gene matches: 3.

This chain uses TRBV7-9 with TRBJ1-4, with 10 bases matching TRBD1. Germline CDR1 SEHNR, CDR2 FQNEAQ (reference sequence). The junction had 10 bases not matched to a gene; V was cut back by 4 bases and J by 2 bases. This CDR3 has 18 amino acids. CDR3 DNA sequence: TGTGCCAGCAGCTCGAGGACAGGGGGAGAAGGTACTAATGAAAAACTGTTTTTT. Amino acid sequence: CASSSRTGGEGTNEKLFF.

The CDR3 DNA sequence: TGTGCCAGCAGCCCCCGGGGTGGGAGAGAGACCCAGTACTTC. Protein product: CASSPRGGRETQYF. The chain links TRBV11-2 to TRBJ2-5, with D perhaps TRBD2 (5 bases). Germline CDR1 and CDR2: SGHAT and FQNNGV. Trimming took 5 bases from V and 4 from J, leaving 14 bases between them. This CDR3 has 14 residues.

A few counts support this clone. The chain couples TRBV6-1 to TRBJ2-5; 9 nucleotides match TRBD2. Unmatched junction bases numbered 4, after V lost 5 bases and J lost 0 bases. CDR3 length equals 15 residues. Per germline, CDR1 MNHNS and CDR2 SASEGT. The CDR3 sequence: CASSRLAANQETQYF. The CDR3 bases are TGTGCCAGCAGTAGACTAGCGGCGAACCAAGAGACCCAGTACTTC.

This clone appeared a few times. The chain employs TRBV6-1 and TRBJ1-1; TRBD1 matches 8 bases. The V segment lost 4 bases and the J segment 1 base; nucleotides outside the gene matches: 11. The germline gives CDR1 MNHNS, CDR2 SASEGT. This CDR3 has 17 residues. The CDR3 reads CASSGILFGQGNTEAFF. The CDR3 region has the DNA TGTGCCAGCAGTGGGATATTGTTCGGACAGGGGAACACTGAAGCTTTCTTT.

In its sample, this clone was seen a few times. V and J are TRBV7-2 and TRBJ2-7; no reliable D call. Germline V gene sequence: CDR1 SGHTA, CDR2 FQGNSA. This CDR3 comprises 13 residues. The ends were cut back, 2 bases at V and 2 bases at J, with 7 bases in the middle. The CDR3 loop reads CASSLLAPYEQYF. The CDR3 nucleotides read TGTGCCAGCAGCTTATTGGCCCCCTACGAGCAGTACTTC.

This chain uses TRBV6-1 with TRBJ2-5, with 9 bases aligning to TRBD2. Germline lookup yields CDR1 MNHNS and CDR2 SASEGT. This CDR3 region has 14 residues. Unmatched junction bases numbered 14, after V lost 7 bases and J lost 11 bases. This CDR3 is CASNGREGAREQYF. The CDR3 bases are TGTGCCAGCAACGGGCGGGAGGGGGCGCGAGAGCAGTACTTC.

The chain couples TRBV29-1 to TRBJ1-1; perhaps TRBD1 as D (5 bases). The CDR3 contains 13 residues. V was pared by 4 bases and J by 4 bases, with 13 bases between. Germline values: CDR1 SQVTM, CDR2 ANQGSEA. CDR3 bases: TGCAGCGTTGTGGGGCAGGGAGGCACTGAAGCTTTCTTT. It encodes CSVVGQGGTEAFF. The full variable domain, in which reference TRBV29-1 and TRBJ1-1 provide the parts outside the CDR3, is SAVISQKPSRDICQRGTSLTIQCQVDSQVTMMFWYRQQPGQSLTLIATANQGSEATYESGFVIDKFPISRPNLTFSTLTVSNMSPEDSSIYLCSVVGQGGTEAFFGQGTRLTVV.

The CDR3 here is CASSQDWTGGVKNIQYF. The CDR3 region has the DNA TGTGCCAGCAGCCAAGATTGGACAGGGGGGGTGAAAAACATTCAGTACTTC. V is TRBV14 and J is TRBJ2-4; 10 nucleotides match TRBD1. V dropped 0 bases and J dropped 4; count of bases not matched to a gene: 6. The CDR3 is made up of 17 amino acids. Germline V CDR1 and CDR2: SGHDN, FVKESK. Based on the CDR3 plus reference TRBV14 and TRBJ2-4, the full variable domain is EAGVTQFPSHSVIEKGQTVTLRCDPISGHDNLYWYRRVMGKEIKFLLHFVKESKQDESGMPNNRFLAERTGGTYSTLKVQPAELEDSGVYFCASSQDWTGGVKNIQYFGAGTRLSVL.

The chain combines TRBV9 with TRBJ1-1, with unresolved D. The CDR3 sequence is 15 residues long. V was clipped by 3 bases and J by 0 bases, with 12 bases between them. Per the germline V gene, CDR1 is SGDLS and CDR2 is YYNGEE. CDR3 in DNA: TGTGCCAGCAGCGCCCGTCCGGGAGTGAACACTGAAGCTTTCTTT. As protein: CASSARPGVNTEAFF.

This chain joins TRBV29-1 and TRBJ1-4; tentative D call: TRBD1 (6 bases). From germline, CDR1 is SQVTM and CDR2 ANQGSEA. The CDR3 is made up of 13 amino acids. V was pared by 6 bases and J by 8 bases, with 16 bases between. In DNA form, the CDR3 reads TGCAGCGTGGGGGGGGCCAGTCGAGAAAAACTGTTTTTT. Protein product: CSVGGASREKLFF.

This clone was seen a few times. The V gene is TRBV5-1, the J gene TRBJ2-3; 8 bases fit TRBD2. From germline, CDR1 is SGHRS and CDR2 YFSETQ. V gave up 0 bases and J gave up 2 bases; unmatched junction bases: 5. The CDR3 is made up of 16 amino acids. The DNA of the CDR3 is TGCGCCAGCAGCTTGGAAGGCGGGGGGCCCACAGATACGCAGTATTTT. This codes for CASSLEGGGPTDTQYF.

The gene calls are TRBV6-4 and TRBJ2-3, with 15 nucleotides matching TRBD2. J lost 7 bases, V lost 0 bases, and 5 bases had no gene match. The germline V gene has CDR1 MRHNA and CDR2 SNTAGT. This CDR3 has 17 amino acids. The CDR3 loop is CASSDSGLAGGRNTQYF. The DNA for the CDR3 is TGTGCCAGCAGTGACTCAGGACTAGCGGGAGGGCGGAATACGCAGTATTTT.

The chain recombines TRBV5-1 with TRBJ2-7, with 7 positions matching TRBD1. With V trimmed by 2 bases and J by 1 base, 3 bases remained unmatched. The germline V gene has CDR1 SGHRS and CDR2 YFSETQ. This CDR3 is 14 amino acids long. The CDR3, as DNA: TGCGCCAGCAGCTTCACGACAGGGTCCTACGAGCAGTACTTC. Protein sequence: CASSFTTGSYEQYF.

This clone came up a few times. DNA for the CDR3: TGCGCCAGCAGCCCCTTTGCTAGCGGGGGGGGAGATACGCAGTATTTT. Its translation: CASSPFASGGGDTQYF. This rearrangement joins TRBV4-1 to TRBJ2-3; TRBD2 agrees at 12 bases. The CDR3 has 16 residues. V shed 4 bases and J 5 bases; nucleotides not matched to a gene: 7. From germline, CDR1 is MGHRA and CDR2 YSYEKL.

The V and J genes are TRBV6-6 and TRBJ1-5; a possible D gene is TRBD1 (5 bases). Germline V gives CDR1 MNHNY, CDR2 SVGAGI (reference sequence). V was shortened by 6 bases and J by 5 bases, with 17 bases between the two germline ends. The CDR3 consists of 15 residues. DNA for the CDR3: TGTGCCAGCAGCCCCCGGGGGGGGAGAGATCAGCCCCAGCATTTT. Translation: CASSPRGGRDQPQHF.

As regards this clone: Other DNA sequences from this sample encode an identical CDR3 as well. CDR3 amino acids: CASSLDRNYEQYF. CDR3 DNA: TGTGCCAGCTCTTTGGACAGAAACTACGAGCAGTACTTC. The rearrangement joins TRBV18 to TRBJ2-7; weak D call: TRBD1 (6 bases). The CDR3 is 13 residues long. CDR1 and CDR2 from the germline V gene are KGHSH and LQKENI. The V end lost 6 bases, the J end lost 3 bases, and 12 bases lay between the germline ends.

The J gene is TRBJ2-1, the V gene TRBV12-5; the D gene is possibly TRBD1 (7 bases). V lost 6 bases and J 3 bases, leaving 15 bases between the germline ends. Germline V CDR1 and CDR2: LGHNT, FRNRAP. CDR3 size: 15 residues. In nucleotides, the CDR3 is TGTGCTAGTGGCGACGCGGGGACAGTCTACAATGAGCAGTTCTTC. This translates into CASGDAGTVYNEQFF.

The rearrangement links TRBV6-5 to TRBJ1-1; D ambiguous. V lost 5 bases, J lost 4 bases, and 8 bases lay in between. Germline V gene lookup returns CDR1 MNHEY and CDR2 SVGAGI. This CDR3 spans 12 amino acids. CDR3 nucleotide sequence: TGTGCCAGCAGTAAGGGAGGCACTGAAGCTTTCTTT. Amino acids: CASSKGGTEAFF.

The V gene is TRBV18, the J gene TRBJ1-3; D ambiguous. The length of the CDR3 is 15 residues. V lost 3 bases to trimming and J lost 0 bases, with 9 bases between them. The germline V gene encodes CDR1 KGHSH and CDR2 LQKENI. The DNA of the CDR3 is TGTGCCAGCTCACCTACTATCGACTCTGGAAACACCATATATTTT. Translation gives CASSPTIDSGNTIYF.

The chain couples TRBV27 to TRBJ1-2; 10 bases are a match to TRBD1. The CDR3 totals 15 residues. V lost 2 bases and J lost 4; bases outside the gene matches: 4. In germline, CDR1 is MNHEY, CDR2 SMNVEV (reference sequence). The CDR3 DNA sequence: TGTGCCAGCAGTTTAGGGGACAGGGGCATCTATGGCTACACCTTC. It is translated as CASSLGDRGIYGYTF.